This entry lists 25 T cell receptor beta chains sequenced from one sample in a study of regulatory T cells in long-lasting Graves disease. The time point is: persistent/refractory GD, antithyroid drugs over 5 years with positive TRAb. The TCR library was prepared using RNA isolated from PBMCs. For TCR beta, libraries came from iRepertoire HTBI primers and Arm-PCR of CDR3 regions. Using its own MiXCR run on the multiplex PCR reads, TCRdb lists one record per CDR3 protein. Among almost 350,000 distinct CDR3 sequences listed, less than 20% were seen once. The sequencing here drew on peripheral blood mononuclear cells (PBMCs), taken when the disease was refractory, from a patient treated with antithyroid drugs. Source of these receptors: a female donor with Graves disease.

There are a few counts of this clonotype. V is TRBV9 and J is TRBJ1-4, with a tentative D call TRBD1 (5 bases). Germline V CDR1 and CDR2: SGDLS, YYNGEE. The length of the CDR3 is 15 residues. The V gene lost 2 bases and the J gene lost 8 bases, with 16 bases spanning the gap. The CDR3 nucleotides read TGTGCCAGCAGCGTCGGGACCCTTAGTGGCGAAAAACTGTTTTTT. Its protein product is CASSVGTLSGEKLFF. The full variable domain, completed using reference TRBV9 and TRBJ1-4, is DSGVTQTPKHLITATGQRVTLRCSPRSGDLSVYWYQQSLDQGLQFLIQYYNGEERAKGNILERFSAQQFPDLHSELNLSSLELGDSALYFCASSVGTLSGEKLFFGSGTQLSVL.

In this sample, this clonotype turned up many times. The gene calls are TRBV15 and TRBJ1-1, with D uncertain. Trimming shortened V by 4 bases and J by 1 base, and 16 bases separated the two germline ends. This CDR3 is built from 16 residues. The germline V gene has CDR1 LNHNV and CDR2 YYDKDF (reference sequence). DNA of the CDR3: TGTGCCACCAGCACCGTAGGGCACGTGGAGAACACTGAAGCTTTCTTT. This sequence encodes CATSTVGHVENTEAFF.

This clonotype appeared many times. The rearrangement joins TRBV30 to TRBJ2-7, with a tentative D call TRBD1 (5 bases). V shed 4 bases and J shed 2 bases, with 15 bases lying between them. CDR3 size: 14 residues. Germline loops: CDR1 GTSNPN, CDR2 SVGIG (reference sequence). DNA of the CDR3: TGTGCCTGGACCACCGATGCGACAGCCTACGAGCAGTACTTC. Its translation is CAWTTDATAYEQYF.

This clonotype was detected many times. This chain links TRBV12-3 or TRBV12-4 with TRBJ1-2, with a tentative D call TRBD1 (5 bases). This CDR3 contains 11 residues. V lost 6 bases and J 7 bases, leaving 9 bases between the germline ends. In nucleotides, the CDR3 is TGTGCCAGCAGCGGGAGGGGTGGCTACACCTTC. Residues: CASSGRGGYTF.

V usage is TRBV18 and J usage is TRBJ1-4, with D uncertain. Trimming stripped 3 bases from V and 5 bases from J, with 13 bases between. The CDR3 contains 15 residues. The germline CDR1 and CDR2 sequences are KGHSH and LQKENI. The CDR3 spells CASSPVERTNEKLFF. The CDR3 DNA follows: TGTGCCAGCTCACCGGTCGAACGGACCAATGAAAAACTGTTTTTT.

This clonotype was counted a few times. It may be a read error: a sequence one base away is much more abundant. V usage is TRBV28 and J usage is TRBJ1-5; D is ambiguous. With 5 bases removed from V and 3 bases from J, the gap between germline ends came to 8 bases. Germline CDR1 MDHEN, CDR2 SYDVKM. The CDR3 runs 13 residues. This CDR3 is CASSLTNNQPQHF. The CDR3 DNA follows: TGTGCCAGCAGTCTCACTAACAATCAGCCCCAGCATTTT.

The chain joins TRBV20-1 to TRBJ2-5; the D gene is possibly TRBD2 (6 bases). The germline V and J ends were trimmed by 0 bases and 5 bases, with 10 bases remaining between them. From germline, CDR1 is DFQATT and CDR2 SNEGSKA (reference sequence). CDR3 length: 13 amino acids. CDR3 region: CSAREWLAETQYF. CDR3 sequence (DNA): TGCAGTGCTAGAGAATGGCTAGCGGAGACCCAGTACTTC.

This clonotype was detected ten times or more. CDR3 amino acids: CASSPTQGYGEAFF. Written as DNA, the CDR3 is TGTGCCAGCAGCCCGACCCAGGGTTACGGTGAAGCTTTCTTT. The chain recombines TRBV7-6 with TRBJ1-1; possible D gene TRBD1, 5 bases. The CDR3 totals 14 residues. V lost 5 bases to trimming and J lost 7 bases, with 17 bases between them. Germline CDR1 is SGHVS and CDR2 is FNYEAQ.

Ten or more counts support this clonotype. The V call is TRBV12-3 or TRBV12-4, the J call TRBJ1-6; a possible D gene is TRBD1 (5 bases). This CDR3 is built from 15 residues. The V and J ends lost 6 bases and 7 bases respectively, with 16 bases between them. CDR3 in DNA: TGTGCCAGCAGCCACGAGACAGCGGGGAATTCACCCCTCCACTTT. It translates to CASSHETAGNSPLHF.

This clonotype was seen repeatedly, ten times or more. J is TRBJ1-5 and V is TRBV24-1; perhaps TRBD1 as D (6 bases). The CDR3 spans 14 residues. Per the germline V gene, CDR1 is KGHDR and CDR2 is SFDVKD. With 3 bases removed from V and 6 bases from J, the gap between germline ends came to 11 bases. The DNA of the CDR3 is TGTGCCACCAGTGATCAGGGGTTAGGTCAGCCCCAGCATTTT. As protein: CATSDQGLGQPQHF.

This clonotype was detected many times. The chain joins TRBV12-3 or TRBV12-4 to TRBJ2-7; D is tentatively TRBD1 or TRBD2 (6 bases each). The CDR3 runs 14 residues. V was trimmed by 5 bases and J by 6 bases, leaving 17 bases between them. The CDR3 DNA reads TGTGCCAGCAGTCCAACGGGATGGGGGGCCGAGCAGTACTTC. It translates to CASSPTGWGAEQYF.

This clonotype was seen at least ten times. The rearrangement joins TRBV30 to TRBJ1-5, with D possibly TRBD1 on 6 matching bases. Germline CDR1 GTSNPN, CDR2 SVGIG (reference sequence). Trimming shortened V by 3 bases and J by 2 bases, and 14 bases separated the two germline ends. The CDR3 runs to 15 residues. CDR3 loop: CAWRGKGDGNQPQHF. DNA of the CDR3: TGTGCCTGGAGGGGAAAGGGGGATGGCAATCAGCCCCAGCATTTT.

This clonotype was recorded a few times. The chain carries TRBV29-1 and TRBJ2-5, with 12 bases fitting TRBD2. V lost 1 base and J lost 5; bases outside the gene matches: 2. Germline CDR1 is SQVTM and CDR2 is ANQGSEA. The CDR3 consists of 14 residues. In DNA, the CDR3 is TGCAGCGTTGAAGCGACTAGCGGGAGTGAGACCCAGTACTTC. Protein: CSVEATSGSETQYF.

This clonotype was seen at least ten times. The V gene is TRBV6-1, the J gene TRBJ2-7; 10 nucleotides align to TRBD2. Germline trimming cut 7 bases from V and 2 bases from J; bases unmatched to any gene: 5. Germline CDR1 reads MNHNS; CDR2 reads SASEGT. The CDR3 covers 14 residues. CDR3 in amino acids: CASKSGTSAYEQYF. The CDR3 DNA reads as TGTGCCAGCAAATCCGGGACTAGCGCCTACGAGCAGTACTTC.

A word on this clonotype: A far larger clone is one base from this, pointing to a likely read error. In DNA form, the CDR3 reads TGTGCCGGCAGACGGACAGGGCATAGCAATCAGCCCCAGCATTTT. It translates to CAGRRTGHSNQPQHF. The chain carries TRBV6-2 or TRBV6-3 and TRBJ1-5; 8 bases agree with TRBD1. This CDR3 has 15 amino acids. Germline V gives CDR1 MNHEY, CDR2 SVGEGT.

This clonotype appeared a few times. CDR3 in amino acids: CASSYEQGNQPQHF. The CDR3 DNA reads as TGTGCCAGCAGTTACGAACAGGGGAATCAGCCCCAGCATTTT. V is TRBV6-2 or TRBV6-3 and J is TRBJ1-5; 7 positions agree with TRBD1. CDR1 and CDR2 (germline): MNHEY, SVGEGT. Unmatched junction bases numbered 2, after V lost 2 bases and J lost 4 bases. This CDR3 comprises 14 residues.

This clonotype has ten or more counts. This chain links TRBV12-3 or TRBV12-4 with TRBJ1-6; D uncertain. V lost 7 bases and J lost 7, with 17 bases in between. The CDR3 extends over 15 amino acids. The CDR3 sequence: CASTSEAGMNSPLHF. CDR3 bases: TGTGCCAGCACCTCGGAGGCAGGAATGAATTCACCCCTCCACTTT.

Regarding this clonotype: A much more abundant neighbour one base away suggests this may be a read error. The conserved phenylalanine or tryptophan is not found at the CDR3 terminus, so this likely reflects a read error. The V gene is TRBV12-3 or TRBV12-4, the J gene TRBJ2-7; D remains unclear. V dropped 0 bases and J dropped 9 bases, with 9 bases sitting between them. The CDR3 is made up of 12 amino acids. The CDR3 here is CASSLAGQAQYS. The DNA of the CDR3 is TGTGCCAGCAGTTTAGCCGGGCAGGCGCAGTACTCC.

This clonotype was counted at least ten times. CDR3 loop: CAWSVGNQPQHF. The DNA of the CDR3 is TGTGCCTGGAGTGTGGGTAATCAGCCCCAGCATTTT. This rearrangement joins TRBV30 to TRBJ1-5; no definite D call. V shed 0 bases and J shed 4 bases, with 4 bases lying between them. This CDR3 is built from 12 residues. Germline V gives CDR1 GTSNPN, CDR2 SVGIG (reference sequence).

In this sample, this clonotype turned up a few times. The genes are TRBV2 and TRBJ2-3; TRBD1 matches at 10 bases. Losses at the gene ends were 4 bases for V and 3 bases for J; bases not matched to a gene: 4. This CDR3 is built from 15 residues. The germline V gene has CDR1 SNHLY and CDR2 FYNNEI. The CDR3 nucleotides are TGTGCCAGCAGTGGGGGACAGGGGCGAACAGATACGCAGTATTTT. It translates to CASSGGQGRTDTQYF.

The chain couples TRBV6-2 or TRBV6-3 to TRBJ1-1; 8 nucleotides align to TRBD1. Trimming at V came to 7 bases and at J to 7 bases, leaving 8 bases not matched to a gene. The V gene's germline CDR1 is MNHEY and CDR2 SVGEGT. The CDR3 runs to 13 residues. The CDR3 spells CASTVQGVGEAFF. The DNA for the CDR3 is TGTGCCAGCACTGTACAGGGGGTTGGTGAAGCTTTCTTT.

The J gene is TRBJ2-5, the V gene TRBV6-2 or TRBV6-3, with D perhaps given as TRBD1 or TRBD2 (6 bases each). The V and J ends lost 2 bases and 5 bases respectively, with 21 bases between them. Per germline, CDR1 MNHEY and CDR2 SVGEGT. This CDR3 contains 17 residues. The CDR3 DNA sequence: TGTGCCAGCAGTTACGGGGGCGGGATCCCGGGGCAGGAGACCCAGTACTTC. Its translation is CASSYGGGIPGQETQYF.

The rearrangement joins TRBV20-1 to TRBJ2-1; 12 positions agree with TRBD2. The CDR3 runs 15 residues. CDR1 is DFQATT and CDR2 is SNEGSKA in the germline V gene (reference sequence). Trimming cost V 0 bases and J 9 bases; bases outside gene matches: 6. The CDR3 here is CSARDRLAGVGEQFF. CDR3 bases: TGCAGTGCTAGAGACCGACTAGCGGGAGTGGGTGAGCAGTTCTTC.

This clonotype was picked up many times. The chain carries TRBV24-1 and TRBJ1-2; D call uncertain. The CDR3 is 12 amino acids. Germline V gene lookup returns CDR1 KGHDR and CDR2 SFDVKD. The V and J ends lost 5 bases and 6 bases respectively, with 9 bases between them. The chain's CDR3 is CATSGGKDGYTF. CDR3 nucleotides: TGTGCCACCAGTGGCGGGAAGGATGGCTACACCTTC.

V gene TRBV9 combines with J gene TRBJ2-5; the match to TRBD2 covers 12 bases. The CDR3 has 18 residues. J gave up 1 base and V 0 bases, and 7 bases lay outside the gene matches. Germline CDR1 reads SGDLS; CDR2 reads YYNGEE. In DNA form, the CDR3 reads TGTGCCAGCAGCGTAGCTACTTGGACTAGCGGGACCCAAGAGACCCAGTACTTC. Protein product: CASSVATWTSGTQETQYF.